This T cell receptor (beta chain) was observed in a study of T cell responses to AZD1222 COVID-19 vaccine. Findings and caveats of the study: Baseline testing showed seropositivity in only six AZD1222 recipients. A rise in Spike-specific TCR breadth and depth followed two AZD1222 doses. Repertoires were obtained only post-peak T cell response. Close to half of spike-specific TCRs reportedly recognize unmutated variant regions.

Points on this clone: Antigen: not known.

Germline V lookup: CDR1 LNHDA, CDR2 SQIVND (reference sequence). The CDR3 has 12 residues. Trimming shortened V by 8 bases and J by 14 bases, and 21 bases separated the two germline ends. Assay used: immunoSEQ multiplex PCR; TCRdb lists only in-frame clones, some missing. This sample contains over 130,000 clones. Sequencing was done on a sample of peripheral blood. J is TRBJ1-2 and V is TRBV19, with D possibly being TRBD1 (5 bases). The source is an adult in good health. The CDR3 DNA reads TGTGCCAGTGGCAACGTATGGGACGGCACGACCTTC. Translation gives CASGNVWDGTTF.